This T cell receptor beta chain derives from a study of OX40 agonist ivuxolimab in advanced cancers. Study observations and caveats: CD8+ T cells averaged more expanded clones than CD4+.

CDR3 length: 14 residues. Germline CDR1 and CDR2: MNHEY and SMNVEV (reference sequence). Trimming cost V 3 bases and J 2 bases, with 11 bases left between them. A note on this clone: Its antigen is still unknown.

TCRdb's copy holds only in-frame clones and misses some; the assay was immunoSEQ multiplex PCR. The data show roughly 56,000 clones, about 89% seen once. This sample comprised CD4+ or CD8+ T cells sorted from blood, obtained in a trial of the OX40 agonist ivuxolimab. This chain joins TRBV27 and TRBJ2-7; D perhaps matches TRBD1 (6 bases). The sequence came from an adult with an advanced solid tumor such as melanoma, head and neck, liver or kidney cancer. In nucleotides, the CDR3 is TGTGCCAGCAGTTTCAGGGGACCTACCTACGAGCAGTACTTC. Translation: CASSFRGPTYEQYF.